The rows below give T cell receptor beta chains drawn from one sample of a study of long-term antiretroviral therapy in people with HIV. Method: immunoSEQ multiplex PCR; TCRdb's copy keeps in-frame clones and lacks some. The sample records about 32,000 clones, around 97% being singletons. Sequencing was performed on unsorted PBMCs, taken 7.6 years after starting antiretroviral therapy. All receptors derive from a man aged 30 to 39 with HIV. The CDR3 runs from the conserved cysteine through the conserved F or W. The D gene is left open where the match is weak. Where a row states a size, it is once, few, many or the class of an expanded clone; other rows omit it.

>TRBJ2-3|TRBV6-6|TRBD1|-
TGTGCCAGCAGTTACAGCGGACAGGGGCCAGATACGCAGTATTTT
CASSYSGQGPDTQYF
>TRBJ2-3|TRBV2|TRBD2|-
TGTGCCAGCCTCCGGGGGGGAGATACGCAGTATTTT
CASLRGGDTQYF
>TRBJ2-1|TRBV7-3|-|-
TGTGCCAGCAGCTTATCCGTTAAGGCTAGCTCAAACAATGAGCAGTTCTTC
CASSLSVKASSNNEQFF
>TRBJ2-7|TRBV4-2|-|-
TGTGCCAGCAGCCTGACCAGGGGGGAGGTGTACGAGCAGTACTTC
CASSLTRGEVYEQYF
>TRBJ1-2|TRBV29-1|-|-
TGCAGCGTTGAAATCCGGAACAGTAGTCCCTATGGCTACACCTTC
CSVEIRNSSPYGYTF
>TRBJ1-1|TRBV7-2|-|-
TGTGCCAGCAGCTTAGCTTTCACCATGAACACTGAAGCTTTCTTT
CASSLAFTMNTEAFF
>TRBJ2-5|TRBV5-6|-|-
TGTGCCAGCAGCTTCGGGGGAGGGGGCCAAGAGACCCAGTACTTC
CASSFGGGGQETQYF
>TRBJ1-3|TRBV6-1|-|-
TGTGCCAGCGGGACCCACGGGGGAAACACCATATATTTT
CASGTHGGNTIYF
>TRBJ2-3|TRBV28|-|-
TGTGCCAGCAGCTTAGCCCACGGAGATACGCAGTATTTT
CASSLAHGDTQYF
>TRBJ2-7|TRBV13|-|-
TGTGCCAGCAGCTTAGCTCCCTGGGATGCCATCTACGAGCAGTACTTC
CASSLAPWDAIYEQYF
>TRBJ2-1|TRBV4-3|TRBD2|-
TGCGCCAGCAGCCAAGATGCGAGCGGGGGGGCCGGAGGTGAGCAGTTCTTC
CASSQDASGGAGGEQFF
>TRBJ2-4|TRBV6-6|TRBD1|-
TGTGCCAGTTCTTTGGACAGGGCGGCCAAAAACATTCAGTACTTC
CASSLDRAAKNIQYF
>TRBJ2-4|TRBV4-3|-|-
TGCGCCAGCAGCCAAGATTTTCGGGGGGCAAAAAACATTCAGTACTTC
CASSQDFRGAKNIQYF
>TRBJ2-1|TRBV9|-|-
TGTGCCAGCAGCGTGGCCGGAAGTTACTACTACAATGAGCAGTTCTTC
CASSVAGSYYYNEQFF
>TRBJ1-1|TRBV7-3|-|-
TGTGCCAGCAGCACTCACCGGGACAAGAACACTGAAGCTTTCTTT
CASSTHRDKNTEAFF
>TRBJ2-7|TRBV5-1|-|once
TGCGCCAGCAGCTTGGATGGGGCAGATTCCTACGAGCAGTACTTC
CASSLDGADSYEQYF
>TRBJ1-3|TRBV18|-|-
TGTGCCAGCTCACCACTCGCCATAAACAGGGACCCCCTGCTCGGAAACACCATATATTTT
CASSPLAINRDPLLGNTIYF
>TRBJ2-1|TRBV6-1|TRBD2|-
TGTGCCAGCAGCGGGACTAGCGGGGGGGCCGGGGAGCAGTTCTTC
CASSGTSGGAGEQFF
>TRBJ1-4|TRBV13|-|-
TGTGCCAGCAGCTTAGGCCGTGGAGGTGAAAAACTGTTTTTT
CASSLGRGGEKLFF
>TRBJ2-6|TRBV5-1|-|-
TGCGCCAGCAGCTTGGTTGGTGCAGGGTCTGGGGCCAACGTCCTGACTTTC
CASSLVGAGSGANVLTF
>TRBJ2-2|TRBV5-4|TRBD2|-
TGTGCCAGCAGCTTGGATCCTAGCGGGCCCGGGGAGCTGTTTTTT
CASSLDPSGPGELFF
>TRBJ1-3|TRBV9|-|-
TGTGCCAGCAGCGTAGTGCCTGGAAACACCATATATTTT
CASSVVPGNTIYF
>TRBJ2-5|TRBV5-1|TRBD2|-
TGCGCCACCAAGGACTTAGCGGGAGTGAAAGAGACCCAGTACTTC
CATKDLAGVKETQYF
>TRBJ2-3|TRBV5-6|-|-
TGTGCCAGCAGCTTTCCTAGAGGCACAGATACGCAGTATTTT
CASSFPRGTDTQYF
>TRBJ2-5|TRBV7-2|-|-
TGTGCCAGCAGCTACGGGATCCAAGAGACCCAGTACTTC
CASSYGIQETQYF
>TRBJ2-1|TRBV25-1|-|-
TGTGCCAGCAGTCTAACGGGAGCGTCGAATGAGCAGTTCTTC
CASSLTGASNEQFF
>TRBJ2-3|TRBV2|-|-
TGTGCCAGCAGTCCCAGGACTGGCTACACAGATACGCAGTATTTT
CASSPRTGYTDTQYF
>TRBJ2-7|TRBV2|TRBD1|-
TGTGCCAGCAGTCGGGACAGCCGGGAGCAGTACTTC
CASSRDSREQYF
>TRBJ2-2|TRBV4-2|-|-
TGTGCCAGCAGCCAAGACCCCCGGACGGACACCGGGGAGCTGTTTTTT
CASSQDPRTDTGELFF
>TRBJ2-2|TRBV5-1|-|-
TGCGCCAGCAGCTTATCGACCGGGGAGCTGTTTTTT
CASSLSTGELFF
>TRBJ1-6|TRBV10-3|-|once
TGTGCCACTGAATCCGTAGCAGGGAATTCACCCCTCCACTTT
CATESVAGNSPLHF
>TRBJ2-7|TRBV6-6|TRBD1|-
TGTGCCAGCAGTACAGGGGTTGGCGAGCAGTACTTC
CASSTGVGEQYF
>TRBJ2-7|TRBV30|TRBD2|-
TGTGCCTGGAGTTCACCGGGACTAGCAGGATCCTACGAGCAGTACTTC
CAWSSPGLAGSYEQYF
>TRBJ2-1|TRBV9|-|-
TGTGCCAGCAGCGTTTTAGCGGCCAGCTCCTACAATGAGCAGTTCTTC
CASSVLAASSYNEQFF
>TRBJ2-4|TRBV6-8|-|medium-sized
TGTGCCAGCAGATCTACGAGAATGGCGAACATTCAGTACTTC
CASRSTRMANIQYF
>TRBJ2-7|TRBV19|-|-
TGTGCCAGTAGTACCGGTTGGGGGTTCGACGAGCAGTACTTC
CASSTGWGFDEQYF
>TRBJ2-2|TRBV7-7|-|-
TGTGCTAGCAGCCCATCAGGGCCCGGGGAGCTGTTTTTT
CASSPSGPGELFF
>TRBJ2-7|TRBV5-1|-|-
TGCGCCAGCAGCTTGGAAGGGGCAGGCTACGAGCAGTACTTC
CASSLEGAGYEQYF
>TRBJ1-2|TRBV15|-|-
TGTGCCACGAGCCAAGACCCGGAGAGCTATGGCTACACCTTC
CATSQDPESYGYTF
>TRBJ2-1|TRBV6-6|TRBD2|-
TGTGCCAGCAGTCCTTGGCGGGAGAACAATGAGCAGTTCTTC
CASSPWRENNEQFF
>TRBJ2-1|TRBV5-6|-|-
TGTGCCAGCAGCCCGCTGGGCCCGGGTAATGAGCAGTTCTTC
CASSPLGPGNEQFF
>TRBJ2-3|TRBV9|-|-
TGTGCCAGCAGCTTAACGTCCATTGCGGACACTAGCACAGATACGCAGTATTTT
CASSLTSIADTSTDTQYF
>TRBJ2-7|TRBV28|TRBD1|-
TGTGCCAGCATGGGGACAGGGAGCTCCTACGAGCAGTACTTC
CASMGTGSSYEQYF
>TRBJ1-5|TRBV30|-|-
TGTGCCTGGAGTCTACGCAGGGAAAATCAGCCCCAGCATTTT
CAWSLRRENQPQHF
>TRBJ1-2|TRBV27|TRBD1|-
TGTGCCAGCAGCCCTGGTGGGGGGACAGGGCGCATCTATGGCTACACCTTC
CASSPGGGTGRIYGYTF